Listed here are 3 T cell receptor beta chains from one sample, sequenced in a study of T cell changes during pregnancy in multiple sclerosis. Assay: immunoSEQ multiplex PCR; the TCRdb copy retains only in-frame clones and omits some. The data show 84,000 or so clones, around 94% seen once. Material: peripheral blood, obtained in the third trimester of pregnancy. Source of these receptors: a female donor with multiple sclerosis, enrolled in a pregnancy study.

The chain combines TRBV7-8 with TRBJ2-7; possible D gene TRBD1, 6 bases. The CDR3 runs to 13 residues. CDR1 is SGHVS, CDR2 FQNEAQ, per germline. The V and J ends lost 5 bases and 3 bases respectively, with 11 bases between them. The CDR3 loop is CASSRTVLYEQYF. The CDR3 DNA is TGTGCCAGCAGCCGGACAGTCCTCTACGAGCAGTACTTC.

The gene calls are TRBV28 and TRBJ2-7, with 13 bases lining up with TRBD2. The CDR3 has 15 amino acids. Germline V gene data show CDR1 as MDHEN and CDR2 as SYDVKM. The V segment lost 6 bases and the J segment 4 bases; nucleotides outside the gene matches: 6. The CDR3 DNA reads TGTGCCAGCAGCTTTCGGGGACTAGCGGGGTACGAGCAGTACTTC. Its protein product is CASSFRGLAGYEQYF.

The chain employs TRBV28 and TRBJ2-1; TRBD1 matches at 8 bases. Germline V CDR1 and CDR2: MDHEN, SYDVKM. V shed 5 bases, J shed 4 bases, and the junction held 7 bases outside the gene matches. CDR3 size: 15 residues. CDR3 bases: TGTGCCAGCAGTCCTAGACAGGGGCAGTACAATGAGCAGTTCTTC. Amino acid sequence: CASSPRQGQYNEQFF.